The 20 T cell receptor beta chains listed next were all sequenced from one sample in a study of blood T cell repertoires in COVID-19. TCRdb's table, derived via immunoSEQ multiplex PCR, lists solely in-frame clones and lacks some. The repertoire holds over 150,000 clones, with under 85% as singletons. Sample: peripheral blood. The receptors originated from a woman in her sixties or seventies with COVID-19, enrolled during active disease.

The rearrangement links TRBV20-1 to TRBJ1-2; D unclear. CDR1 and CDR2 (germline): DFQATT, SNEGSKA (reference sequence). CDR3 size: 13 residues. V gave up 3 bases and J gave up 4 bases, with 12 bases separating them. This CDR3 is CSASVKAVYGYTF. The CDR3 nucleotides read TGCAGTGCTAGTGTGAAGGCGGTCTATGGCTACACCTTC.

CDR3 sequence reads: CASSRWGTSGRTDEQFF. CDR3 bases: TGTGCCAGCAGCCGGTGGGGGACTAGCGGGAGGACGGATGAGCAGTTCTTC. V usage is TRBV14 and J usage is TRBJ2-1; TRBD2 matches 15 bases. The V segment lost 4 bases and the J segment 8 bases; nucleotides outside the gene matches: 9. The CDR3 is 17 residues long. CDR1 and CDR2 (germline): SGHDN, FVKESK.

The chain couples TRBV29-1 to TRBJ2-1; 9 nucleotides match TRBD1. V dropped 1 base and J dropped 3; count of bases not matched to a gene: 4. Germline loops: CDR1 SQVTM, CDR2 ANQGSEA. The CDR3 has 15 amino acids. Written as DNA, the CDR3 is TGCAGCGTTGAAGTTAGACAGGGGGGCTACAATGAGCAGTTCTTC. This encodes CSVEVRQGGYNEQFF.

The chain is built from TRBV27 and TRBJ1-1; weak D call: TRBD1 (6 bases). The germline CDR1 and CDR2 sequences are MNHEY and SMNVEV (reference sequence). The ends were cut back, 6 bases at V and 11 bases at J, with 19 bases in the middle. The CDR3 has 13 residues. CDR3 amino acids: CASREGVGPLAFF. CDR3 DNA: TGTGCCAGCAGAGAGGGGGTTGGGCCTTTGGCTTTCTTT.

The CDR3 region is CASLRTSGVNEQFF. Here the CDR3 DNA reads TGTGCCAGCCTAAGGACTAGCGGCGTCAATGAGCAGTTCTTC. The J gene is TRBJ2-1, the V gene TRBV7-2; 10 bases align to TRBD2. The germline V gene has CDR1 SGHTA and CDR2 FQGNSA. This CDR3 has 14 residues. V was clipped by 8 bases and J by 6 bases; unmatched bases: 7.

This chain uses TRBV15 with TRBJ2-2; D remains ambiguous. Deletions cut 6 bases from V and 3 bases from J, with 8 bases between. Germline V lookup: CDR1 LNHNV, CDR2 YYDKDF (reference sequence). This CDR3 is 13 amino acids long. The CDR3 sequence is CATSRGYTGELFF. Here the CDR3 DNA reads TGTGCCACCAGTCGAGGTTACACCGGGGAGCTGTTTTTT.

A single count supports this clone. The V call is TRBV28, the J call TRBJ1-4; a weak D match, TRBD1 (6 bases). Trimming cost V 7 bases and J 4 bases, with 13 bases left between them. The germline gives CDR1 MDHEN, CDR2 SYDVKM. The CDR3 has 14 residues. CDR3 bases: TGTGCCAGCACCACGGACAGAGTTAATGAAAAACTGTTTTTT. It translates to CASTTDRVNEKLFF. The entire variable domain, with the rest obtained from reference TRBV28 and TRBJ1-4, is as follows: DVKVTQSSRYLVKRTGEKVFLECVQDMDHENMFWYRQDPGLGLRLIYFSYDVKMKEKGDIPEGYSVSREKKERFSLILESASTNQTSMYLCASTTDRVNEKLFFGSGTQLSVL.

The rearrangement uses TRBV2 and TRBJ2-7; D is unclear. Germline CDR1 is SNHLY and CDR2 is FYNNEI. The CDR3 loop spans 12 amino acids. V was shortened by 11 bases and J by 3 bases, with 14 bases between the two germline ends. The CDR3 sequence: CACSLVHYEQYF. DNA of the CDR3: TGTGCCTGTTCCCTAGTGCACTACGAGCAGTACTTC.

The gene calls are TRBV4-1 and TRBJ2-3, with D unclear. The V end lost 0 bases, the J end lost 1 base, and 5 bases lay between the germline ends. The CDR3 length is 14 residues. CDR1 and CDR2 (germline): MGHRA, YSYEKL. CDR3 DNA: TGCGCCAGCAGCCAAGACCTCGGCACAGATACGCAGTATTTT. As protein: CASSQDLGTDTQYF.

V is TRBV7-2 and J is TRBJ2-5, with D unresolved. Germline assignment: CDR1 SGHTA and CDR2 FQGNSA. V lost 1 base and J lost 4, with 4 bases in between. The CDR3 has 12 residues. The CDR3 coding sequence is TGTGCCAGCAGCTTAGTGGCAGAGACCCAGTACTTC. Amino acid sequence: CASSLVAETQYF.

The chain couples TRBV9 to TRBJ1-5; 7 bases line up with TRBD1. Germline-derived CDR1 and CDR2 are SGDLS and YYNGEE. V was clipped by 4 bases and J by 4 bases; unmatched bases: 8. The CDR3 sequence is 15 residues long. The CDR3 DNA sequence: TGTGCCAGCAGCATACGATCCAGGGGGAATCAGCCCCAGCATTTT. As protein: CASSIRSRGNQPQHF.

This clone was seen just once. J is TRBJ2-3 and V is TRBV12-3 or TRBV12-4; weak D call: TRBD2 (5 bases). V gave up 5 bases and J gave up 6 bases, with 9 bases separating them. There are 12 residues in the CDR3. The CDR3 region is CASSRSSDTQYF. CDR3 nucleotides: TGTGCCAGCAGTCGATCTAGCGATACGCAGTATTTT.

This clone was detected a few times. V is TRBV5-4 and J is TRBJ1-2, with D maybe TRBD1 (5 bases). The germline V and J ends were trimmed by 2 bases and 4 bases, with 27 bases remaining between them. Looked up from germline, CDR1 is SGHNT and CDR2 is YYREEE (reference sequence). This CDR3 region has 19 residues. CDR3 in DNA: TGTGCCAGCAGCTTACCCGGCGCAGGGAATACCCTCGCTATCTATGGCTACACCTTC. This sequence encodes CASSLPGAGNTLAIYGYTF.

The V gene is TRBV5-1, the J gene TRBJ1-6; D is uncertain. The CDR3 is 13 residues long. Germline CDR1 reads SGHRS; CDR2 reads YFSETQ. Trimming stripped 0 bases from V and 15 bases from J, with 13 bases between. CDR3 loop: CASSLGGGSFLHF. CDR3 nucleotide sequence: TGCGCCAGCAGCTTGGGAGGAGGGTCCTTCCTCCACTTT.

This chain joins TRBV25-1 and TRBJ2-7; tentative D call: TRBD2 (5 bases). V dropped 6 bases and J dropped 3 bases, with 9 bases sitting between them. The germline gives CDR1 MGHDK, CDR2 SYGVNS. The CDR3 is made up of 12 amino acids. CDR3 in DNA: TGTGCCAGCAGGGGAGATTTCTACGAGCAGTACTTC. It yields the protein CASRGDFYEQYF.

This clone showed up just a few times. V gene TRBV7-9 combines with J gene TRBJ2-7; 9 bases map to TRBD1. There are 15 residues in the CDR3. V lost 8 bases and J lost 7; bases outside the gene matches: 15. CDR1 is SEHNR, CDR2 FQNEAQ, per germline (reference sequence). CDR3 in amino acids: CASGPSGTGRREQYF. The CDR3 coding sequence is TGTGCCAGCGGGCCCTCCGGGACAGGGAGGAGGGAGCAGTACTTC.

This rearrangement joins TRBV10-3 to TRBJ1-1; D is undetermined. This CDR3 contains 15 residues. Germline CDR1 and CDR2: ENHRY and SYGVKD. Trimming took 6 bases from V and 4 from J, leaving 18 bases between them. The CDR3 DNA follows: TGTGCCATCAGGGACGGGAGGGCGGTGGGCACTGAAGCTTTCTTT. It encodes CAIRDGRAVGTEAFF.

The CDR3 sequence: CASRALISTDTQYF. The CDR3 bases are TGTGCCAGCAGGGCCCTCATAAGCACAGATACGCAGTATTTT. This chain connects TRBV6-5 to TRBJ2-3; D is ambiguous. The length of the CDR3 is 14 residues. Germline V gene data show CDR1 as MNHEY and CDR2 as SVGAGI. V was clipped by 6 bases and J by 0 bases, with 10 bases between them.

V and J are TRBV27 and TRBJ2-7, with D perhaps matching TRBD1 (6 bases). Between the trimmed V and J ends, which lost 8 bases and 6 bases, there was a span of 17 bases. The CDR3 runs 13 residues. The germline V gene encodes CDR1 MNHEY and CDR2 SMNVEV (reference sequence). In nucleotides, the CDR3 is TGTGCCAGCGGCGTTTTACAGGGAAGCGAGCAGTACTTC. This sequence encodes CASGVLQGSEQYF.

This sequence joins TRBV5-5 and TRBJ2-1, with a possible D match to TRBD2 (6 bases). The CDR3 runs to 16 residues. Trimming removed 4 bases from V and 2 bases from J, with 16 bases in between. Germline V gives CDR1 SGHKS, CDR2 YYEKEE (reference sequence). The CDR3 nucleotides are TGTGCCAGCAGCGCTGGCGTGGGCGGGGCCTACAATGAGCAGTTCTTC. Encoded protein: CASSAGVGGAYNEQFF.